What follows is one T cell receptor (beta chain) and its context. This clone has just a few counts. Its specific antigen is unknown. There are no base qualities to consult, and no much larger clone falls within one base. The entire amount of isolated RNA was reverse transcribed using the High Capacity cDNA Reverse Transcription Kit, so the sequenced TCRB transcripts were expressed ones. Deep immunoSEQ sequencing was performed on naive, central memory and regulatory T cell samples, with an average of around 3.5 million total reads per sample. Sorted cells were lysed in RLT buffer and RNA was extracted with DNase-treated RNeasy Micro or Mini kits, depending on cell number. To prevent cross-contamination, every cell subset was processed on its own, while patient and healthy donor samples were processed together. TCRB sequences were amplified from cDNA with the immunoSEQ multiplex PCR, producing 87-bp fragments spanning the CDR3 region. The amplicons were sequenced using the Illumina HiSeq platform. The original methods were these. Synthetic template baselines were used to correct PCR bias computationally, reads within Hamming distance 2 were collapsed together, and singletons that could not be merged were discarded. Reads were aligned against IMGT to assign V, D and J genes, CDR3 length and insertions or deletions at six rearrangement sites. Within each subset, clonotype counts were normalized to the number of sorted cells before true diversity and Gini coefficients were calculated with the tcR R package. The overlap coefficient, calculated on TCRB nucleotide sequences, was used to quantify repertoire sharing. Out-of-frame TCRB sequences from naive cells were analyzed as a proxy for the pre-selection repertoire. TCRdb carries this immuneACCESS record with in-frame sequences only. Its versions omit some clonotypes, under half of them owing to an unresolved V gene in the studies checked, with the rest unexplained. Clone size and V and J calls were adopted from that table, with D and trimming inferred from the DNA. A total of fewer than 550,000 clones appear in this sample, around 10% of them only once. The ten largest clonotypes hold approximately 0.05% of the sample.

The entry originates in a study of beta chain features in type 1 diabetes (dated by TCRdb to 2017 to 2018). A note on the overall study: No differences in mean age, gender distribution, total cell number or subset yield were found between patients and healthy donors. A total of roughly 98,000,000 sorted cells were examined across all samples, and RNA yield correlated strongly with the number of cells per subset. The study compared the TCRB repertoires of sorted circulating CD4+ T cell subsets in recently diagnosed type 1 diabetes patients with those in matched healthy donors. Naive and central memory subsets were obtained from all 30 or so donors, but regulatory and stem cell-like memory subsets were isolated from only 8 patients and roughly eight healthy donors.

Study-level results and caveats: Because the HLA sub-analyses included only small numbers of individuals, any influence of HLA type on TCRB rearrangement was left unresolved. Because cDNA was sequenced instead of genomic DNA, activated cells with high expression could be over-represented, although the groups did not differ in activation or CD3 levels. The naive, central memory and regulatory TCRB repertoires appeared to resemble one another more closely among patients than among healthy donors. PCR might favor shorter templates, but patient and control samples were amplified and corrected together, so any skew would affect both groups equally. Type 1 diabetes patients showed a moderate but significant shortening of TCRB CDR3 length in all four CD4+ subsets. Patients with type 1 diabetes made fewer insertions and deleted more nucleotides at VDJ recombination sites, implying thymic rearrangement abnormalities.

Measured from the cysteine to the phenylalanine, the CDR3 is 12 residues long. The only DNA kept is the CDR3, 36 bases in frame from the first base. CDR1 and CDR2 are drawn from the germline V gene: SGHVS, FNYEAQ. V lost 5 bases and J lost 0 bases; the stretch between them is 3 bases long. Each donor gave one peripheral blood draw, averaging roughly 0.11 L, which was collected into heparinised tubes. A BD FACSAria II and a panel including CD45RO, CCR7, CD25, CD127, CD95 and CD27 were used to sort naive, central memory, regulatory and stem cell-like memory CD4+ T cells. Purity was above 95% for every sorted population. Right away, PBMCs were isolated by Lymphoprep density gradient centrifugation and were stained directly, with no culture step. To minimize batch effects, samples were stained and sorted in pairs, one healthy donor with one patient per experiment.

This TCR came from a woman between 18 and 30 years old in good health. This chain joins TRBV7-6 to TRBJ2-3; there is no confident call for the D gene. The sequenced sample was naive CD4+ T cells from blood. What the cell subset or site label conveys for this sample: true naive CD4+ T cells. The nucleotide sequence is given as TGTGCCAGCAGCACCAGCACAGATACGCAGTATTTT. It is translated as CASSTSTDTQYF. Beyond the CDR3, the reference TRBV7-6 and TRBJ2-3 genes provide the residues; the full variable domain reads: GAGVSQSPRYKVTKRGQDVALRCDPISGHVSLYWYRQALGQGPEFLTYFNYEAQQDKSGLPNDRFSAERPEGSISTLTIQRTEQRDSAMYRCASSTSTDTQYFGPGTRLTVL.